The 24 T cell receptor beta chains reported below all come from one sample, sequenced in a study of blood T cell repertoires in COVID-19 (dated by TCRdb to the early 2020s). Libraries were built with the immunoSEQ multiplex PCR assay. TCRdb holds this immuneACCESS table with in-frame rearrangements only. Some clones are missing; in checked studies, unresolved V genes explain under half, and the rest has no known cause. The sample includes about 120,000 clones, with about four fifths observed a single time. Of the sample, about 2% falls within the top ten clones. Sequenced: peripheral blood. These TCRs come from a man in his 70s with acute or convalescent COVID-19.

This clone was counted once. The chain has TRBV2 and TRBJ2-3; maybe TRBD2 (7 bases). The V gene's germline CDR1 is SNHLY and CDR2 FYNNEI. V lost 11 bases and J 4 bases, leaving 16 bases between the germline ends. CDR3 length: 13 residues. This CDR3 reads CAWLREGADTQYF. In DNA form, the CDR3 reads TGTGCCTGGCTGAGGGAGGGGGCAGATACGCAGTATTTT.

DNA for the CDR3: TGCGCCAGCAGCCAAGCGGCAGGGAATTATGGCTACACCTTC. It specifies CASSQAAGNYGYTF. This chain joins TRBV4-1 and TRBJ1-2, with a tentative D call TRBD1 (5 bases). V dropped 1 base and J dropped 5 bases, with 11 bases sitting between them. The CDR3 runs 14 residues. CDR1 is MGHRA and CDR2 is YSYEKL in the germline V gene.

CDR3 coding DNA: TGCGCCAGCAGTTCCCGGGACAGTTCCAATTTCAATCAGCCCCAGCATTTT. Its translation: CASSSRDSSNFNQPQHF. V usage is TRBV10-1 and J usage is TRBJ1-5; TRBD1 agrees at 7 bases. Germline-derived CDR1 and CDR2 are WNHNN and SYGVQD (reference sequence). The CDR3 covers 17 residues. V dropped 5 bases and J dropped 3; count of bases not matched to a gene: 13.

The genes are TRBV7-9 and TRBJ1-5, with D possibly TRBD1 on 6 matching bases. The V gene's germline CDR1 is SEHNR and CDR2 FQNEAQ (reference sequence). The CDR3 totals 17 residues. Trimming pared 1 base from V and 1 base from J, leaving 14 bases between. The chain's CDR3 is CASSLGGGARSNQPQHF. The DNA of the CDR3 is TGTGCCAGCAGCTTAGGTGGGGGGGCGCGGAGCAATCAGCCCCAGCATTTT.

The chain uses TRBV20-1 and TRBJ2-7; 9 bases are a match to TRBD1. Trimming cost V 3 bases and J 2 bases; bases outside gene matches: 8. Per the germline V gene, CDR1 is DFQATT and CDR2 is SNEGSKA (reference sequence). This CDR3 region has 15 residues. The chain's CDR3 is CSASGLGTGTYEQYF. CDR3 DNA: TGCAGTGCTAGTGGGTTGGGGACAGGGACCTACGAGCAGTACTTC.

CDR3 amino acids: CASSLSPRGRSNSPLHF. In DNA, the CDR3 is TGTGCCAGCAGCTTGAGTCCCAGGGGGCGTAGTAATTCACCCCTCCACTTT. The rearrangement uses TRBV5-6 and TRBJ1-6, with 8 nucleotides matching TRBD1. This CDR3 is built from 17 residues. Per germline, CDR1 SGHDT and CDR2 YYEEEE. With V trimmed by 1 base and J by 6 bases, 9 bases remained unmatched.

The chain combines TRBV19 with TRBJ1-2; TRBD1 matches at 9 bases. The J segment lost 2 bases and the V segment lost 3 bases, leaving 4 bases of the junction unmatched. This CDR3 region has 15 residues. Germline CDR1 and CDR2: LNHDA and SQIVND (reference sequence). The CDR3 is CASSIGTGYNYGYTF. Here the CDR3 DNA reads TGTGCCAGTAGTATTGGGACAGGGTACAACTATGGCTACACCTTC.

The rearrangement joins TRBV12-2 to TRBJ1-2. TRBV12-2 constitutes a pseudogene. The CDR3 extends over 16 amino acids. CDR3 nucleotide sequence: TGTGCAAGTCGCCCGATACCCGAGGAGGCTAACTATGGCTACACCTTC. Translating gives CASRPIPEEANYGYTF.

The chain's CDR3 is CASSSAGTGNYGYTF. In nucleotides, the CDR3 is TGTGCCAGCAGTTCCGCCGGGACAGGGAACTATGGCTACACCTTC. The genes are TRBV27 and TRBJ1-2; 9 bases line up with TRBD1. CDR1 MNHEY and CDR2 SMNVEV come from the germline V gene (reference sequence). The CDR3 is 15 residues long. V lost 4 bases, J lost 2 bases, and 5 bases stayed unmatched.

The J gene is TRBJ1-2, the V gene TRBV11-2, with D perhaps matching TRBD1 (5 bases). CDR1 and CDR2 from the germline V gene are SGHAT and FQNNGV. Trimming took 1 base from V and 5 from J, leaving 17 bases between them. This CDR3 region has 16 residues. The CDR3 is CASSLVTGPRGYGYTF. In DNA form, the CDR3 reads TGTGCCAGCAGCTTAGTCACGGGACCGCGGGGGTATGGCTACACCTTC.

Note on this clone: Other DNA sequences from this sample encode an identical CDR3 as well. The gene calls are TRBV6-5 and TRBJ1-5, with 9 bases lining up with TRBD1. In germline, CDR1 is MNHEY, CDR2 SVGAGI. The CDR3 is made up of 14 amino acids. J lost 5 bases, V lost 5 bases, and 4 bases had no gene match. The CDR3 spells CASSRQGGDQPQHF. The CDR3 DNA reads TGTGCCAGCAGTCGACAGGGGGGTGATCAGCCCCAGCATTTT.

The chain couples TRBV5-1 to TRBJ2-1; a possible D gene is TRBD2 (6 bases). CDR3 length equals 15 residues. CDR1 is SGHRS, CDR2 YFSETQ, per germline. Between the trimmed V and J ends, which lost 4 bases and 6 bases, there was a span of 17 bases. CDR3 amino acids: CASSLLASGSNEQFF. CDR3 coding DNA: TGCGCCAGCAGCCTGCTAGCGAGCGGCTCCAATGAGCAGTTCTTC.

This clone was seen only a few times. The chain carries TRBV7-2 and TRBJ2-6; tentative D call: TRBD1 (6 bases). This CDR3 comprises 15 residues. Germline V gene lookup returns CDR1 SGHTA and CDR2 FQGNSA. The germline V and J ends were trimmed by 5 bases and 0 bases, with 8 bases remaining between them. CDR3: CASSGQSSGANVLTF. The CDR3 nucleotides are TGTGCCAGCAGCGGACAGAGCTCTGGGGCCAACGTCCTGACTTTC.

This clone appeared once. J is TRBJ2-2 and V is TRBV6-5; tentative D call: TRBD2 (6 bases). The CDR3 consists of 15 residues. The V gene lost 7 bases and the J gene lost 2 bases, with 14 bases spanning the gap. Germline V gene lookup returns CDR1 MNHEY and CDR2 SVGAGI. CDR3 DNA sequence: TGTGCCAGCATGCAGGGACTGACAAACACCGGGGAGCTGTTTTTT. Its translation is CASMQGLTNTGELFF.

The chain joins TRBV5-6 to TRBJ1-2; perhaps TRBD1 as D (6 bases). Germline values: CDR1 SGHDT, CDR2 YYEEEE. The CDR3 extends over 15 amino acids. With 4 bases removed from V and 8 bases from J, the gap between germline ends came to 21 bases. The DNA of the CDR3 is TGTGCCAGCAGCCCCCCAGCGGGGGCGTGGGGCGGCTACACCTTC. Translated: CASSPPAGAWGGYTF. Together with reference TRBV5-6 and TRBJ1-2, the CDR3 gives the full variable domain: DAGVTQSPTHLIKTRGQQVTLRCSPKSGHDTVSWYQQALGQGPQFIFQYYEEEERQRGNFPDRFSGHQFPNYSSELNVNALLLGDSALYLCASSPPAGAWGGYTFGSGTRLTVV.

The chain uses TRBV9 and TRBJ1-1; D is unresolved. The CDR3 runs 14 residues. CDR1 and CDR2 from the germline V gene are SGDLS and YYNGEE. Trimming took 0 bases from V and 4 from J, leaving 10 bases between them. The CDR3 bases are TGTGCCAGCAGCGTAGATGCGTTGAGCACTGAAGCTTTCTTT. Translating gives CASSVDALSTEAFF. Combining the CDR3 with reference TRBV9 and TRBJ1-1 gives the whole variable domain DSGVTQTPKHLITATGQRVTLRCSPRSGDLSVYWYQQSLDQGLQFLIQYYNGEERAKGNILERFSAQQFPDLHSELNLSSLELGDSALYFCASSVDALSTEAFFGQGTRLTVV.

V usage is TRBV11-1 and J usage is TRBJ1-1; D not certain. The V gene's germline CDR1 is SGHAT and CDR2 FQDESV (reference sequence). The CDR3 totals 13 residues. Trimming cost V 1 base and J 1 base, with 4 bases left between them. The CDR3 nucleotides read TGTGCCAGCAGCTTAGTAGAGAACACTGAAGCTTTCTTT. It is translated as CASSLVENTEAFF. Variable domain in full (rest from reference TRBV11-1 and TRBJ1-1): EAEVAQSPRYKITEKSQAVAFWCDPISGHATLYWYRQILGQGPELLVQFQDESVVDDSQLPKDRFSAERLKGVDSTLKIQPAELGDSAMYLCASSLVENTEAFFGQGTRLTVV.

The V gene is TRBV4-3, the J gene TRBJ1-2; weak D call: TRBD1 (5 bases). There are 16 residues in the CDR3. Deletions cut 3 bases from V and 7 bases from J, with 21 bases between. CDR1 is LGHNA and CDR2 is YSLEER in the germline V gene. The CDR3 sequence is CASSQNHEEGISGYTF. In DNA form, the CDR3 reads TGCGCCAGCAGCCAGAACCATGAGGAGGGGATTAGTGGCTACACCTTC.

V is TRBV19 and J is TRBJ1-2, with a possible D match to TRBD1 (5 bases). This CDR3 has 14 residues. V lost 2 bases to trimming and J lost 4 bases, with 11 bases between them. Germline CDR1 LNHDA, CDR2 SQIVND (reference sequence). The DNA of the CDR3 is TGTGCCAGTAGTATAAGAGGAGGGACCTATGGCTACACCTTC. This translates into CASSIRGGTYGYTF.

This clone was recorded once. This chain uses TRBV4-3 with TRBJ2-7; D possibly corresponds to TRBD1 (5 bases). CDR3 length equals 13 residues. The V gene's germline CDR1 is LGHNA and CDR2 YSLEER. Trimming removed 1 base from V and 8 bases from J, with 12 bases in between. The CDR3, as DNA: TGCGCCAGCAGCCAAGGGGCAGGGCTCAAGCAGTACTTC. Encoded protein: CASSQGAGLKQYF.

V and J are TRBV4-1 and TRBJ2-7; D uncertain. V was shortened by 1 base and J by 7 bases, with 8 bases between the two germline ends. Germline assignment: CDR1 MGHRA and CDR2 YSYEKL. This CDR3 is built from 12 residues. The CDR3 sequence is CASSQAYQEQYF. CDR3 nucleotides: TGCGCCAGCAGCCAAGCCTACCAAGAGCAGTACTTC.

The chain joins TRBV23-1 to TRBJ1-1, with D possibly TRBD1 on 6 matching bases. TRBV23-1 is labeled an ORF, and its function is uncertain. The CDR3 covers 14 residues. V gave up 6 bases and J gave up 0 bases, with 11 bases separating them. CDR3 nucleotides: TGCGCCAGCAGGATGACAGGTCTGAACACTGAAGCTTTCTTT. Translation: CASRMTGLNTEAFF.

This rearrangement joins TRBV6-2 or TRBV6-3 to TRBJ2-4; 7 nucleotides match TRBD1. J was trimmed by 4 bases and V by 5 bases; bases with no gene match: 5. Germline CDR1 MNHEY, CDR2 SVGEGT. This CDR3 is built from 14 residues. The CDR3 protein is CASSLDRAKNIQYF. DNA for the CDR3: TGTGCCAGCAGTCTCGACAGGGCAAAAAACATTCAGTACTTC.

This clone showed up just a few times. The V call is TRBV4-3, the J call TRBJ1-2, with TRBD1 as a possible D gene (6 bases). The CDR3 is 13 residues long. Germline lookup yields CDR1 LGHNA and CDR2 YSLEER. V was clipped by 6 bases and J by 4 bases, with 12 bases between them. As DNA, the CDR3 is TGCGCCAGCAGTCAGACAGGAATCTATGGCTACACCTTC. Protein: CASSQTGIYGYTF.